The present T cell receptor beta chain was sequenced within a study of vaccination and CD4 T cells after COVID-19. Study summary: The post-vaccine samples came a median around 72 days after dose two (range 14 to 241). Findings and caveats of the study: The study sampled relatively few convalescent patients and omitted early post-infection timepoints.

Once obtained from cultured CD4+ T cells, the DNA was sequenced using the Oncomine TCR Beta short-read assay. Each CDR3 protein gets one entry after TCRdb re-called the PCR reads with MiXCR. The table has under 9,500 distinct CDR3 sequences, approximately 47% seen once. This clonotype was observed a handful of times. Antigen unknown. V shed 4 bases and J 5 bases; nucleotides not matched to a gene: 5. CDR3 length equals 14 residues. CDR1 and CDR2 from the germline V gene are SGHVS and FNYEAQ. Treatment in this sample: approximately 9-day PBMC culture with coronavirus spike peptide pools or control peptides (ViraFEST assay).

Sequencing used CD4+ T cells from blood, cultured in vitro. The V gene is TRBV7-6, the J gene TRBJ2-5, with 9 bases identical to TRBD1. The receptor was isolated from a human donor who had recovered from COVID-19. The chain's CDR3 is CASSSYRGQETQYF. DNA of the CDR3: TGTGCCAGCAGCTCTTACAGGGGGCAGGAGACCCAGTACTTC.